This is a list of T cell receptor beta chains from one sample in a study of patients and donors after allogeneic stem cell transplantation. In TCRdb, the RT-PCR reads were re-called with MiXCR into one record per CDR3 protein. In the table there are around 17,000 distinct CDR3 sequences, under 30% of which are singletons. Material for sequencing was blood, either unsorted or a sorted T cell fraction (not recorded which). These receptors came from a human donor who was either an allogeneic HSCT recipient or a stem cell or donor lymphocyte infusion donor (not recorded which). It is not recorded whose cells these are; they may come from a transplant donor. The CDR3 runs from the conserved cysteine through the conserved F or W. A D gene is named only where the DNA matches it firmly. Clone size is shown for a subset of rows, as once, few, many or a class of expanded clone.

j_call d_call clone_size v_call cdr3_aa cdr3_nt
TRBJ1-2 NA few TRBV9 CASRAPLGLFYGYTF TGTGCCAGCAGAGCCCCTTTGGGGCTTTTCTATGGCTACACCTTC
TRBJ1-3 NA NA TRBV7-9 CASSLVRSGLGNTIYF TGTGCCAGCAGCTTAGTTCGGAGTGGTCTGGGAAACACCATATATTTT
TRBJ1-1 NA NA TRBV10-3 CAIAPRVGGNTEAFF TGTGCCATCGCCCCCCGGGTAGGGGGGAACACTGAAGCTTTCTTT
TRBJ2-5 TRBD1 few TRBV7-9 CASRQGVLETQYF TGTGCCAGCAGACAGGGGGTTTTGGAGACCCAGTACTTC
TRBJ1-2 NA many TRBV27 CASSLDRSNYGYTF TGTGCCAGCAGTTTAGATCGGAGTAACTATGGCTACACCTTC
TRBJ1-1 TRBD1 NA TRBV5-1 CASSSGQGIQNTEAFF TGCGCCAGCAGCTCTGGACAGGGGATACAGAACACTGAAGCTTTCTTT
TRBJ1-6 NA NA TRBV20-1 CSASSGPEGVYNSPLHF TGCAGTGCTAGTTCCGGGCCGGAGGGCGTCTATAATTCACCCCTCCACTTT
TRBJ1-2 NA NA TRBV4-2 CASSQDSRQVNYGYTF TGTGCCAGCAGCCAAGATTCCCGCCAGGTTAACTATGGCTACACCTTC
TRBJ1-2 NA few TRBV7-9 CASLGPPDGYTF TGTGCCAGCTTGGGACCCCCGGATGGCTACACCTTC
TRBJ1-2 TRBD1 NA TRBV24-1 CATSDPASGGYGYTF TGTGCCACCAGTGATCCCGCCTCAGGGGGCTATGGCTACACCTTC
TRBJ1-4 NA few TRBV5-5 CASSPRQFQGEKLFF TGTGCCAGCAGCCCCAGACAGTTTCAAGGTGAAAAACTGTTTTTT
TRBJ1-1 TRBD1 NA TRBV7-3 CASTRTGGYTEAFF TGTGCCAGCACCCGGACAGGGGGCTACACTGAAGCTTTCTTT
TRBJ1-2 NA few TRBV20-1 CSAILDYGYTF TGCAGTGCTATTCTCGACTATGGCTACACCTTC
TRBJ1-5 NA many TRBV9 CASSVDQNSNQPQHF TGTGCCAGCAGCGTAGACCAAAACAGCAATCAGCCCCAGCATTTT
TRBJ1-1 NA NA TRBV28 CASSFIALHEAFF TGTGCCAGCAGTTTTATCGCCCTGCACGAAGCTTTCTTT
TRBJ1-5 TRBD1 NA TRBV5-5 CASSLGAGTGSQPQHF TGTGCCAGCAGCTTGGGGGCCGGGACAGGGAGTCAGCCCCAGCATTTT
TRBJ1-2 TRBD1 NA TRBV9 CASSIRGGGYTF TGTGCCAGCAGCATCAGGGGGGGAGGCTACACCTTC
TRBJ2-7 NA NA TRBV28 CASSFIDKSYEQYF TGTGCCAGCAGTTTTATTGACAAGTCCTACGAGCAGTACTTC
TRBJ1-4 NA NA TRBV4-1 CASSHYKGRTNEKLFF TGCGCCAGCAGCCATTATAAGGGGAGGACTAATGAAAAACTGTTTTTT
TRBJ1-2 NA NA TRBV3-1 CASSQVSFMGYTF TGTGCCAGCAGCCAAGTCAGTTTTATGGGCTACACCTTC
TRBJ1-2 TRBD1 few TRBV5-1 CASSPAGGTWGYTF TGCGCCAGCAGCCCCGCAGGGGGAACGTGGGGCTACACCTTC
TRBJ2-7 NA NA TRBV5-1 CASSLVGGSYEQYF TGCGCCAGCAGCTTGGTAGGGGGGTCCTACGAGCAGTACTTC
TRBJ1-1 NA NA TRBV6-2/TRBV6-3 CASSSFMNTEAFF TGTGCCAGCAGTTCGTTTATGAACACTGAAGCTTTCTTT
TRBJ2-7 NA NA TRBV5-1 CASSSAPENYEQYF TGCGCCAGCAGCTCTGCCCCGGAAAACTACGAGCAGTACTTC
TRBJ1-4 NA few TRBV28 CASSPLNPGTEKLFF TGTGCCAGCAGTCCACTAAACCCAGGGACTGAAAAACTGTTTTTT
TRBJ1-3 NA few TRBV6-2/TRBV6-3 CASSYGGDSGNTIYF TGTGCCAGCAGTTACGGCGGGGACTCTGGAAACACCATATATTTT
TRBJ1-5 NA NA TRBV7-9 CASSLSSGLRGLRNQPQHF TGTGCCAGCAGCTTATCTTCCGGACTTAGGGGGTTGCGTAATCAGCCCCAGCATTTT
TRBJ2-3 TRBD2 NA TRBV7-3 CASSFSGGLTDTQYF TGTGCCAGCAGCTTTAGCGGGGGTCTCACAGATACGCAGTATTTT
TRBJ1-1 TRBD1 few TRBV28 CASSLLPGQGPVEAFF TGTGCCAGCAGTTTACTACCGGGACAGGGACCGGTTGAAGCTTTCTTT
TRBJ1-5 TRBD1 NA TRBV12-3/TRBV12-4 CASRPSGTGHQPQHF TGTGCCAGCAGACCTTCCGGGACAGGGCATCAGCCCCAGCATTTT
TRBJ1-1 TRBD1 few TRBV27 CASSYRRQGWTEAFF TGTGCCAGCAGTTACCGAAGACAGGGCTGGACTGAAGCTTTCTTT
TRBJ2-1 NA once TRBV3-1 CASSQATVYEQFF TGTGCCAGCAGCCAAGCGACAGTCTATGAGCAGTTCTTC
TRBJ2-3 NA NA TRBV13 CASSLGLWDTQYF TGTGCCAGCAGCTTAGGACTATGGGATACGCAGTATTTT
TRBJ2-5 NA few TRBV5-1 CASSLAGIQTQYF TGCGCCAGCAGCTTGGCCGGGATCCAGACCCAGTACTTC
TRBJ1-4 NA few TRBV7-9 CASSLRLGYGEKLFF TGTGCCAGCAGCTTACGACTGGGATACGGTGAAAAACTGTTTTTT
TRBJ1-2 NA NA TRBV29-1 CSVEGTSANYGYTF TGCAGCGTTGAAGGGACTTCAGCTAACTATGGCTACACCTTC
TRBJ1-6 NA few TRBV10-3 CAIRGQDSPLHF TGTGCCATCAGGGGGCAGGATTCACCCCTCCACTTT
TRBJ1-1 NA NA TRBV5-1 CASSPGPLNTEAFF TGCGCCAGCAGCCCTGGGCCATTGAACACTGAAGCTTTCTTT
TRBJ2-5 TRBD1 few TRBV4-1 CASSQDKTRTGGQETQYF TGCGCCAGCAGCCAAGATAAAACCCGGACAGGGGGTCAAGAGACCCAGTACTTC
TRBJ1-6 NA NA TRBV18 CASSPPNRGSSSYNSHLHF TGTGCCAGCTCACCACCGAACCGAGGGTCCAGCTCCTATAATTCACACCTCCACTTT
TRBJ1-1 TRBD1 NA TRBV28 CASSFIGGKAFF TGTGCCAGCAGTTTTATAGGGGGCAAAGCTTTCTTT
TRBJ1-1 NA NA TRBV5-1 CASSLTVSTEAFF TGCGCCAGCAGCTTGACAGTGAGCACTGAAGCTTTCTTT
TRBJ1-5 NA NA TRBV20-1 CSATAGEVQPQHF TGCAGTGCCACCGCGGGGGAGGTGCAGCCCCAGCATTTT
TRBJ1-4 TRBD1 NA TRBV2 CASSGYRGSSLFF TGTGCCAGCAGTGGATACAGGGGATCGTCACTGTTTTTT
TRBJ1-1 NA NA TRBV4-1 CASSHFGNPGTEAFF TGCGCCAGCAGCCACTTCGGCAATCCTGGGACTGAAGCTTTCTTT
TRBJ1-2 NA NA TRBV7-3 CASSPKIQTINYGYTF TGTGCCAGCAGTCCTAAGATACAGACCATTAACTATGGCTACACCTTC
TRBJ1-3 NA NA TRBV25-1 CASSPSGNTIYF TGTGCCAGCAGCCCGTCTGGAAACACCATATATTTT
TRBJ2-3 NA NA TRBV4-2 CASSQGGKGKKVADTQYF TGTGCCAGCAGCCAAGGAGGGAAGGGCAAGAAAGTTGCAGATACGCAGTATTTT
TRBJ1-2 NA NA TRBV7-4 CASRRGKRDYGYTF TGTGCCAGCAGGCGGGGAAAGAGGGACTATGGCTACACCTTC
TRBJ1-2 NA NA TRBV18 CASSSYSTNYGYTF TGTGCCAGCTCATCCTACAGCACTAACTATGGCTACACCTTC
TRBJ1-2 NA NA TRBV4-1 CASSQVGTYGYTF TGCGCCAGCAGCCAAGTTGGAACCTATGGCTACACCTTC
TRBJ1-1 NA NA TRBV6-4 CASSGAADRDTEAFF TGTGCCAGCAGTGGGGCCGCGGATAGGGACACTGAAGCTTTCTTT
TRBJ1-1 NA NA TRBV2 CASSDNRDTEAFF TGTGCCAGCAGTGATAACAGGGACACTGAAGCTTTCTTT
TRBJ2-7 NA NA TRBV20-1 CSARDHQGLSYEQYF TGCAGTGCTAGAGATCATCAGGGACTCTCCTACGAGCAGTACTTC
TRBJ1-4 NA few TRBV5-6 CASSFRNGGEKLFF TGTGCCAGCAGCTTTCGGAACGGTGGGGAAAAACTGTTTTTT
TRBJ2-1 TRBD1 few TRBV7-8 CASSSPGGTGGYNEQFF TGTGCCAGCAGCTCACCCGGTGGGACAGGGGGCTACAATGAGCAGTTCTTC
TRBJ2-1 NA few TRBV7-9 CASSLGGGWSGDEQFF TGTGCCAGCAGCTTAGGAGGGGGGTGGTCGGGGGATGAGCAGTTCTTC
TRBJ1-1 NA NA TRBV11-1 CASSSYLLGTVEAFF TGTGCCAGCAGCTCCTACTTGCTGGGGACGGTTGAAGCTTTCTTT
TRBJ1-1 NA many TRBV4-2 CASSQFPNTEAFF TGTGCCAGCAGCCAATTCCCGAACACTGAAGCTTTCTTT